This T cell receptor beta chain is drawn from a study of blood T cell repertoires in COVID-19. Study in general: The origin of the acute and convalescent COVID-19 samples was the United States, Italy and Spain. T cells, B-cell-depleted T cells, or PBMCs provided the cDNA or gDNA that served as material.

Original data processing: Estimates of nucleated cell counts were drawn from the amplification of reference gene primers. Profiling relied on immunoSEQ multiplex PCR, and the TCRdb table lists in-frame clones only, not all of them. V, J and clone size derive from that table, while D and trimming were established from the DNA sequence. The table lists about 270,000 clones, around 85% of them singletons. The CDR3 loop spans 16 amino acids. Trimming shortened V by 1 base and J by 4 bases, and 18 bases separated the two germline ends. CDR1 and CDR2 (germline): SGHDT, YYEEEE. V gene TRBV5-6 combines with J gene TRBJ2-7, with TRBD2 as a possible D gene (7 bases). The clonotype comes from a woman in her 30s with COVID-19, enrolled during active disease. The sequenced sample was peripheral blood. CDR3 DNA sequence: TGTGCCAGCAGCTTGATCGGGGGCGCCGGGAGGTACGAGCAGTACTTC. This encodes CASSLIGGAGRYEQYF. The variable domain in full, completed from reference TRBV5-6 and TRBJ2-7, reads DAGVTQSPTHLIKTRGQQVTLRCSPKSGHDTVSWYQQALGQGPQFIFQYYEEEERQRGNFPDRFSGHQFPNYSSELNVNALLLGDSALYLCASSLIGGAGRYEQYFGPGTRLTVT.